A selection of T cell receptor beta chains follows, all from one sample in a study of neurological immune-mediated disorders. Using its own MiXCR run on the 5' RACE reads, TCRdb lists one record per CDR3 protein. The sample records tens of thousands of distinct CDR3 sequences, roughly 12% being singletons. The sample was PBMCs. These receptors all stem from a woman in her sixties or seventies with HTLV-1-associated myelopathy (HAM/TSP). Both conserved end residues are part of each CDR3. D genes are given only for firm matches. The listing skips clone size in some rows; elsewhere it reads once, few, many or a size class.

j_gene	d_gene	abundance	v_gene	CDR3aa	CDR3nt
TRBJ2-3	TRBD2	once	TRBV7-6	CASSTGIAGADTQYF	TGTGCCAGCAGCACAGGAATAGCGGGAGCAGATACGCAGTATTTT
TRBJ2-1	NA	many	TRBV2	CASSESGDEQFF	TGTGCCAGCAGTGAATCGGGTGACGAGCAGTTCTTC
TRBJ2-2	NA	NA	TRBV10-3	CAISEAGPTGELFF	TGTGCCATCAGTGAGGCGGGACCTACCGGGGAGCTGTTTTTT
TRBJ1-1	NA	NA	TRBV5-1	CASSLRGLGPTEAFF	TGCGCCAGCAGCTTGCGCGGACTTGGGCCTACTGAAGCTTTCTTT
TRBJ1-5	TRBD1	many	TRBV7-2	CASSLMTGMNQPQHF	TGTGCCAGCAGCCTCATGACAGGGATGAATCAGCCCCAGCATTTT
TRBJ2-3	NA	many	TRBV4-1	CASSQDAGKDTQYF	TGCGCCAGCAGCCAAGATGCAGGGAAGGATACGCAGTATTTT
TRBJ2-5	TRBD2	few	TRBV9	CASSQGLAGEWETQYF	TGTGCCAGCAGCCAAGGACTAGCGGGAGAGTGGGAGACCCAGTACTTC
TRBJ2-3	TRBD2	many	TRBV12-3/TRBV12-4	CASSWASGRGGQYF	TGTGCCAGCAGTTGGGCTAGCGGGAGAGGAGGGCAGTATTTT
TRBJ2-1	NA	few	TRBV4-2	CASSQDYSVTHNEQFF	TGTGCCAGCAGCCAAGATTATAGCGTTACGCACAATGAGCAGTTCTTC
TRBJ2-1	NA	many	TRBV5-1	CASSLGQLYNEQFF	TGCGCCAGCAGCTTGGGACAGCTTTACAATGAGCAGTTCTTC
TRBJ2-7	NA	many	TRBV20-1	CSAWGAPGYEQYF	TGCAGTGCGTGGGGGGCCCCGGGCTACGAGCAGTACTTC
TRBJ2-1	NA	many	TRBV5-1	CASRIIAGSYNEQFF	TGCGCCAGCAGAATAATAGCAGGCTCCTACAATGAGCAGTTCTTC
TRBJ2-3	NA	many	TRBV5-1	CASSLAGTDTQYF	TGTGCCAGCAGCTTAGCGGGCACAGATACGCAGTATTTT